A selection of T cell receptor beta chains follows, all from one sample in a study of liver allograft versus peripheral blood T cells. TCRdb used MiXCR to reprocess the reads, holding one entry per CDR3 protein. The sample carries some 6,300 distinct CDR3 sequences, around 15% recorded once. All receptors derive from a human patient who had a liver transplant. Some T cells may be supplied by the graft donor. The CDR3 runs from the conserved cysteine through the conserved F or W. Each record gives: clone size, D gene, V gene, J gene, CDR3 protein, CDR3 DNA. A D gene is named only where the DNA matches it firmly. A row's size may be missing; if present it is once, few, many or a size class.

clone_size: many; d_call: NA; v_call: TRBV28; j_call: TRBJ1-1; cdr3_aa: CASSQTRRTEAFF; cdr3_nt: TGTGCCAGCAGTCAGACAAGGAGGACTGAAGCTTTCTTT
clone_size: medium-sized; d_call: TRBD1; v_call: TRBV27; j_call: TRBJ2-4; cdr3_aa: CASSPWTGINIQYF; cdr3_nt: TGTGCCAGCAGTCCCTGGACAGGGATAAACATTCAGTACTTC
clone_size: many; d_call: TRBD2; v_call: TRBV7-2; j_call: TRBJ2-1; cdr3_aa: CASSPPGLANNEQFF; cdr3_nt: TGTGCCAGCAGCCCCCCGGGACTAGCTAACAATGAGCAGTTCTTC
clone_size: medium-sized; d_call: NA; v_call: TRBV19; j_call: TRBJ2-2; cdr3_aa: CASSIEQVNTGELFF; cdr3_nt: TGTGCCAGTAGTATCGAACAGGTTAACACCGGGGAGCTGTTTTTT
clone_size: few; d_call: NA; v_call: TRBV28; j_call: TRBJ2-5; cdr3_aa: CASSFILGQGTETQYF; cdr3_nt: TGTGCCAGCAGTTTTATTCTCGGGCAGGGGACGGAGACCCAGTACTTC
clone_size: large; d_call: NA; v_call: TRBV13; j_call: TRBJ2-1; cdr3_aa: CASSLEVKGGEQFF; cdr3_nt: TGTGCCAGCAGCTTAGAGGTGAAAGGAGGTGAGCAGTTCTTC
clone_size: NA; d_call: NA; v_call: TRBV7-9; j_call: TRBJ2-7; cdr3_aa: CASSGFGQLSYEQYF; cdr3_nt: TGTGCCAGCAGTGGTTTTGGACAGCTATCCTACGAGCAGTACTTC
clone_size: NA; d_call: NA; v_call: TRBV15; j_call: TRBJ2-1; cdr3_aa: CATSRDRLTSGEQFF; cdr3_nt: TGTGCCACCAGCAGAGATCGGCTGACCTCCGGTGAGCAGTTCTTC
clone_size: few; d_call: TRBD1; v_call: TRBV9; j_call: TRBJ2-2; cdr3_aa: CASSPPTGKNTGELFF; cdr3_nt: TGTGCCAGCAGTCCCCCGACAGGGAAAAACACCGGGGAGCTGTTTTTT
clone_size: few; d_call: NA; v_call: TRBV6-5; j_call: TRBJ1-2; cdr3_aa: CASSSVPGYTF; cdr3_nt: TGTGCCAGCAGTTCAGTTCCTGGCTACACCTTC
clone_size: NA; d_call: TRBD1; v_call: TRBV7-9; j_call: TRBJ1-1; cdr3_aa: CASSYDRGLDPNTEAFF; cdr3_nt: TGTGCCAGCAGCTACGACAGGGGGCTCGACCCGAACACTGAAGCTTTCTTT
clone_size: NA; d_call: TRBD1; v_call: TRBV27; j_call: TRBJ2-7; cdr3_aa: CASSSGQGYEQYF; cdr3_nt: TGTGCCAGCAGTTCGGGACAGGGGTACGAGCAGTACTTC
clone_size: NA; d_call: NA; v_call: TRBV9; j_call: TRBJ2-5; cdr3_aa: CASSAADSAETQYF; cdr3_nt: TGTGCCAGCAGCGCAGCGGACTCCGCCGAAACCCAGTACTTC
clone_size: medium-sized; d_call: TRBD1; v_call: TRBV27; j_call: TRBJ1-6; cdr3_aa: CASRGLRGSGNSPLHF; cdr3_nt: TGTGCCAGCAGGGGACTCAGGGGGTCCGGTAATTCACCCCTCCACTTT
clone_size: medium-sized; d_call: TRBD2; v_call: TRBV19; j_call: TRBJ2-3; cdr3_aa: CASSSGGDDTQYF; cdr3_nt: TGTGCCAGTAGTAGCGGGGGAGATGATACGCAGTATTTT